In this sample, the clone carrying this T cell receptor (beta chain) turned up many times. Every patient had bone marrow sampled while the disease was active. This sample stems from a study of read filtering for tumor transcriptome and immune sequencing. Study overall: Among patients, approximately 17 were male and more than 13 female, aged about 47 to 80 (mean about 71). TCR-mapped reads were about 3.5 to 11 million with IR-seq versus about 85 to 1,300 with RNA-seq.

The CDR3 runs to 13 residues. V shed 5 bases and J 6 bases; nucleotides not matched to a gene: 5. Germline V gene lookup returns CDR1 SEHNR and CDR2 FQNEAQ (reference sequence). This library used 300 to 450 ng RNA and molecular barcoded adaptors spanning alpha/delta and beta/gamma chains. Using its own MiXCR run on the reads, TCRdb lists one record per CDR3 protein. The sample shows around 40,000 distinct CDR3 sequences, around 13% of them seen only once. The sample consisted of a population of CD138-negative cells sorted from bone marrow. The chain carries TRBV7-9 and TRBJ1-2, with TRBD1 identical over 8 bases. The TCR comes from a donor aged 40 or over with multiple myeloma. The CDR3 region has the DNA TGTGCCAGCAGCCCATGGACAGGGAATGGCTACACCTTC. Translating it yields CASSPWTGNGYTF.